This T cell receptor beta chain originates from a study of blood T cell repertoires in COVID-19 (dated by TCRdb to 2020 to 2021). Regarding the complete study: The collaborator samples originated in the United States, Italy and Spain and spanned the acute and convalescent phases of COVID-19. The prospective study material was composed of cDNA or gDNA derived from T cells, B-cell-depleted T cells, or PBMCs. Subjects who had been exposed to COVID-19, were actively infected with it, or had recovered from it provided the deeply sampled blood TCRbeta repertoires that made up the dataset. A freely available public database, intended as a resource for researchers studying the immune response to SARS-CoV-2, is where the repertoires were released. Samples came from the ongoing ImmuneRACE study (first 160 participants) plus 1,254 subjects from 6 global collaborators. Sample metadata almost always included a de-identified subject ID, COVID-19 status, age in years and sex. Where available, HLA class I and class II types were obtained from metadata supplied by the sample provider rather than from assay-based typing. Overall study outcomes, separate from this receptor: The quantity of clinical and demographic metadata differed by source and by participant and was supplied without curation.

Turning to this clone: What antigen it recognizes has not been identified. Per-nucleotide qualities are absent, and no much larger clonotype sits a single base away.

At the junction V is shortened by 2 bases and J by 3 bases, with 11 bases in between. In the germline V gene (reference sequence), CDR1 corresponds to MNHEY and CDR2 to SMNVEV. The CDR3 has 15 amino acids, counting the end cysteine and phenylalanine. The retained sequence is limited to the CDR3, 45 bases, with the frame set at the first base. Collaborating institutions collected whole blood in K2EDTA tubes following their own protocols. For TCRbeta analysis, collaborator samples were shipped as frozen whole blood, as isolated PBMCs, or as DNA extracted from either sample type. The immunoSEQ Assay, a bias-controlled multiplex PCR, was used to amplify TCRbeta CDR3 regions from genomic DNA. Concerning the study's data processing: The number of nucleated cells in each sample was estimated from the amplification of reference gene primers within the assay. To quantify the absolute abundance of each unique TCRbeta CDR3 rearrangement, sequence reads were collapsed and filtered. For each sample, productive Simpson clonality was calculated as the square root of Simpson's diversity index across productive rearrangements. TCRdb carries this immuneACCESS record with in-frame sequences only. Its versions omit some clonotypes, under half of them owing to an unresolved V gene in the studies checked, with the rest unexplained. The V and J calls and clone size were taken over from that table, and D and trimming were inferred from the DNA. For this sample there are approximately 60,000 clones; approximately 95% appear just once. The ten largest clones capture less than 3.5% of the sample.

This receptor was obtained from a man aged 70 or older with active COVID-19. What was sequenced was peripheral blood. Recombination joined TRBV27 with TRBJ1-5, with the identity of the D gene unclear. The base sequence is TGTGCCAGCAGTTTAATCTCCGGGGACAATCAGCCCCAGCATTTT. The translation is CASSLISGDNQPQHF.